Sequencing of this TCR beta chain was carried out in a study of cytomegalovirus exposure and HLA in healthy donors. Study-wide results and caveats: Cytomegalovirus status was reportedly diagnosed by the classifier with high specificity and sensitivity. The tendency of first-cohort TCR clusters to co-occur in the 95 to 150 validation repertoires was the finding of a later analysis.

Comment on this clone: Its antigen is undetermined.

The CDR3 sequence is 16 residues long. CDR1 is MDHEN, CDR2 SYDVKM, per germline. Trimming left V 6 bases short and J 7 bases short, with 21 bases between. The donors formed part of the approximately 120-subject validation cohort, distinct from the approximately 670-subject first cohort. Using immunoSEQ multiplex PCR, the repertoire was profiled, and TCRdb retains in-frame clones only, with some absent. The sample holds about 270,000 clones, 80% to 90% seen once. This clonotype was obtained from a woman between 18 and 29 years old in good health and CMV-seronegative. The gene calls are TRBV28 and TRBJ1-4, with D hard to call. The source material was PBMCs. The CDR3: CASSRYGPQTGEKLFF. The CDR3, as DNA: TGTGCCAGCAGCCGATATGGCCCCCAGACGGGTGAAAAACTGTTTTTT. Full variable domain (rest looked up from reference TRBV28 and TRBJ1-4): DVKVTQSSRYLVKRTGEKVFLECVQDMDHENMFWYRQDPGLGLRLIYFSYDVKMKEKGDIPEGYSVSREKKERFSLILESASTNQTSMYLCASSRYGPQTGEKLFFGSGTQLSVL.